This T cell receptor beta chain appears in the sequencing data of a study of response to subunit inactivated influenza vaccine. In this sample, this clonotype turned up many times. The antigen remains unidentified. Study-level results: Each seasonal influenza vaccination, the authors suggested, recruits few new T cells.

The CDR3 totals 13 residues. V dropped 2 bases and J dropped 5 bases, with 7 bases sitting between them. TCRdb reprocessed the RT-PCR reads with MiXCR, giving one entry per CDR3 protein. Among 450,000 to 600,000 distinct CDR3 sequences, 6% to 9% were seen once, and the ten largest hold around 13%. The sample here was PBMCs from blood, taken 23 to 25 months after vaccination. This sequence originates from a man between 50 and 75 years old who received an inactivated influenza vaccine. The V gene is TRBV12-3 or TRBV12-4, the J gene TRBJ1-5; D remains unclear. The CDR3, as DNA: TGTGCCAGCAGTTTAAACTCGTATCAGCCCCAGCATTTT. Its protein product is CASSLNSYQPQHF.